This T cell receptor beta chain was captured by sequencing in a study of patients and donors after allogeneic stem cell transplantation. CDR1 SGHRS and CDR2 YFSETQ come from the germline V gene. CDR3 length: 16 residues. V lost 4 bases and J lost 3, with 19 bases in between. TCRdb used MiXCR to reprocess the RT-PCR reads, holding one entry per CDR3 protein. The sample lists a few hundred thousand distinct CDR3 sequences; around 41% were seen once. Sequenced input: blood, either unsorted or a sorted T cell fraction (not recorded which). The TCR comes from a human donor who was either an allogeneic HSCT recipient or a stem cell or donor lymphocyte infusion donor (not recorded which). It is not recorded whose cells these are; they may come from a transplant donor. The V and J genes are TRBV5-1 and TRBJ1-2; unclear D gene. The DNA of the CDR3 is TGCGCCAGCAGCCTAGGGCCTCCACGTGGCGACTATGGCTACACCTTC. This codes for CASSLGPPRGDYGYTF.